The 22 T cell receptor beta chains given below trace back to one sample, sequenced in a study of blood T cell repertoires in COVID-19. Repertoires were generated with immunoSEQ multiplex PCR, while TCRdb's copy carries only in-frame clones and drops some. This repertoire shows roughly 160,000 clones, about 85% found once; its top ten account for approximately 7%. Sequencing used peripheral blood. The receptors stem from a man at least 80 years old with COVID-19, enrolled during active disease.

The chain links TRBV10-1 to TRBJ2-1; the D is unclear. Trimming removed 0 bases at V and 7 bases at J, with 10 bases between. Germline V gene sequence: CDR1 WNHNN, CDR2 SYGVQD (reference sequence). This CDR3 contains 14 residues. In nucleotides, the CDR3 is TGCGCCAGCAGTGAGTCATACGGTAAAAATGAGCAGTTCTTC. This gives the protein CASSESYGKNEQFF.

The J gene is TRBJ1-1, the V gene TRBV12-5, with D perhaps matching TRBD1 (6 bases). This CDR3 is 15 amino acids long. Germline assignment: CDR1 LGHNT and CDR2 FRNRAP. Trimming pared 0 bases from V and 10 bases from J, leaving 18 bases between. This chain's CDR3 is CASGLVQGSVFSAFF. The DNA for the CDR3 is TGTGCTAGTGGTTTGGTGCAGGGGAGCGTCTTTTCAGCTTTCTTT.

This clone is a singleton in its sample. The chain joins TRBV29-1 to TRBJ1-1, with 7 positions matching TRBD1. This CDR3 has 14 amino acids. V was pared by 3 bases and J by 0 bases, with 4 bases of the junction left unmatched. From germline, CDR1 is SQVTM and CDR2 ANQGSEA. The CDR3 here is CSVDLGTVNTEAFF. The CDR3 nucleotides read TGCAGCGTTGACCTCGGGACAGTGAACACTGAAGCTTTCTTT. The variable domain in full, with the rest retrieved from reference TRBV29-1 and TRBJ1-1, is SAVISQKPSRDICQRGTSLTIQCQVDSQVTMMFWYRQQPGQSLTLIATANQGSEATYESGFVIDKFPISRPNLTFSTLTVSNMSPEDSSIYLCSVDLGTVNTEAFFGQGTRLTVV.

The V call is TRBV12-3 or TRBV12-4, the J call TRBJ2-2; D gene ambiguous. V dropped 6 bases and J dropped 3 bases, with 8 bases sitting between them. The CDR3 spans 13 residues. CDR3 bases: TGTGCCAGCAGACAAGACTACACCGGGGAGCTGTTTTTT. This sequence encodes CASRQDYTGELFF.

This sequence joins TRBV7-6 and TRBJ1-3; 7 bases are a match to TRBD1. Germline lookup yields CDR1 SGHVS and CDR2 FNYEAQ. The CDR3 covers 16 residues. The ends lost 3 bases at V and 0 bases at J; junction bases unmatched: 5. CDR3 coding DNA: TGTGCCAGCAGCTTCCAGACAGGGTTCTCTGGAAACACCATATATTTT. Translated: CASSFQTGFSGNTIYF.

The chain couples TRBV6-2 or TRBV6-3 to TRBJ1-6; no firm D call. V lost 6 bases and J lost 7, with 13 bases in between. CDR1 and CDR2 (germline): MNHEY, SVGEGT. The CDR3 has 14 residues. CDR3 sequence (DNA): TGTGCCAGCAGCTCTACTAACCTCAATTCACCCCTCCACTTT. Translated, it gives CASSSTNLNSPLHF.

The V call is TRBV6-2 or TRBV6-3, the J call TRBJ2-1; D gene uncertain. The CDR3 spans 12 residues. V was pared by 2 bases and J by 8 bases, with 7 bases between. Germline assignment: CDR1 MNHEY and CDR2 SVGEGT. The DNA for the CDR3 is TGTGCCAGCAGTTACATATCCTATGAGCAGTTCTTC. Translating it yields CASSYISYEQFF.

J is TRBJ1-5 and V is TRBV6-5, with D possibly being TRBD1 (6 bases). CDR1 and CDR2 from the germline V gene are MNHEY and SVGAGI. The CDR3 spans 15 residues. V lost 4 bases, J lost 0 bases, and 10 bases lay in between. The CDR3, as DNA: TGTGCCAGCAGTTTCAGGGGAAATAGCAATCAGCCCCAGCATTTT. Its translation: CASSFRGNSNQPQHF.

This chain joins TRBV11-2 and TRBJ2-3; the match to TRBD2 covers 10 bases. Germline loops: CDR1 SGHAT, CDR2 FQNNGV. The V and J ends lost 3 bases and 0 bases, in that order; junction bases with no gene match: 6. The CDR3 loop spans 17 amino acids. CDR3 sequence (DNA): TGTGCCAGCAGCTTGGGAGCTAGCGGGGGTAGCACAGATACGCAGTATTTT. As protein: CASSLGASGGSTDTQYF.

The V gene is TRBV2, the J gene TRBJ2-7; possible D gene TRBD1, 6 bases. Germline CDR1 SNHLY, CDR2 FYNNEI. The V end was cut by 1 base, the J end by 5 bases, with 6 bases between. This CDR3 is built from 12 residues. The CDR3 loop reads CASSEGGHEQYF. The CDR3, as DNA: TGTGCCAGCAGTGAAGGGGGGCACGAGCAGTACTTC.

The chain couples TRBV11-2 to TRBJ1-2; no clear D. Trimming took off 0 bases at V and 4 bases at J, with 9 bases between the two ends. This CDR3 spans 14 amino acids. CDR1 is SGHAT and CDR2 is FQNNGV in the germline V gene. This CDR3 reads CASSLDLGSYGYTF. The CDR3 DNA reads TGTGCCAGCAGCTTAGATTTGGGGAGCTATGGCTACACCTTC.

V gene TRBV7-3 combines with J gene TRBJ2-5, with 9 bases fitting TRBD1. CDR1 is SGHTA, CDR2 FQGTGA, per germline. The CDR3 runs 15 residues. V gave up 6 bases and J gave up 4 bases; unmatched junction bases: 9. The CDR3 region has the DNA TGTGCCAGCAGTCTGTCCCGGGACAGGGCAGAGACCCAGTACTTC. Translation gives CASSLSRDRAETQYF.

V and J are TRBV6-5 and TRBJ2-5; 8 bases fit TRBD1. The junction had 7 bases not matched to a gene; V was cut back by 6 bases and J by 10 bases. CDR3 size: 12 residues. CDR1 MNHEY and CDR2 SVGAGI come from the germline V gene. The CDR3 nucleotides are TGTGCCAGCAGATCCCCAGGGGGCGGCCAGTACTTC. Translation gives CASRSPGGGQYF.

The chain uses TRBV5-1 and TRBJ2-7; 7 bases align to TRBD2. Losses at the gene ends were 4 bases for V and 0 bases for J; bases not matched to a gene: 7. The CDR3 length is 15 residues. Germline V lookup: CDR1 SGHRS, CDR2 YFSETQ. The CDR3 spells CASSPSPSGSYEQYF. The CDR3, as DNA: TGCGCCAGCAGCCCCAGCCCTAGCGGCTCCTACGAGCAGTACTTC.

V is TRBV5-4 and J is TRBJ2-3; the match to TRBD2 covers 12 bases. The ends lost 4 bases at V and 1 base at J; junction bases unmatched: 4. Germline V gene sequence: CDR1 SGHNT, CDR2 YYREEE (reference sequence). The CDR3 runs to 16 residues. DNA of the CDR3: TGTGCCAGCAGCCTAGGACTAGCGGGACGCACAGATACGCAGTATTTT. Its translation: CASSLGLAGRTDTQYF. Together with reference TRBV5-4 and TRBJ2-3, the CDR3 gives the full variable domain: ETGVTQSPTHLIKTRGQQVTLRCSSQSGHNTVSWYQQALGQGPQFIFQYYREEENGRGNFPPRFSGLQFPNYSSELNVNALELDDSALYLCASSLGLAGRTDTQYFGPGTRLTVL.

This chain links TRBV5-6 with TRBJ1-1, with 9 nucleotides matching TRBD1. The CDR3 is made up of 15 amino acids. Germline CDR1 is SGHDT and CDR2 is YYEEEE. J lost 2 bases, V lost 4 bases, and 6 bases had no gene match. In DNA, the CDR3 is TGTGCCAGCAGCCTGTGGACAGGGGTAAACACTGAAGCTTTCTTT. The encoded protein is CASSLWTGVNTEAFF.

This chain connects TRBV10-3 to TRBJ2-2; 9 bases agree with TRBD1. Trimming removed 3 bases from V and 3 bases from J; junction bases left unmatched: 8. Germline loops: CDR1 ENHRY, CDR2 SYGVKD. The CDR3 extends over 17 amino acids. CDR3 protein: CAISDRSTGGYTGELFF. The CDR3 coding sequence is TGTGCCATCAGTGACCGCTCGACAGGGGGGTACACCGGGGAGCTGTTTTTT.

The CDR3 DNA sequence: TGTGCCAGCAGATACGACTCAGGGGGAAATTCACCCCTCCACTTT. This encodes CASRYDSGGNSPLHF. This chain uses TRBV2 with TRBJ1-6; 7 nucleotides agree with TRBD1. Germline assignment: CDR1 SNHLY and CDR2 FYNNEI. The length of the CDR3 is 15 residues. The J segment lost 7 bases and the V segment lost 6 bases, leaving 9 bases of the junction unmatched.

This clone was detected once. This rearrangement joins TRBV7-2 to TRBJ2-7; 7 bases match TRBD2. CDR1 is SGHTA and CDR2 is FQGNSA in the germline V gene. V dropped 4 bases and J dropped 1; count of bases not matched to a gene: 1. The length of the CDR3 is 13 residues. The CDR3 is CASSWGGSYEQYF. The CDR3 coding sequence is TGTGCCAGCAGCTGGGGGGGGTCCTACGAGCAGTACTTC.

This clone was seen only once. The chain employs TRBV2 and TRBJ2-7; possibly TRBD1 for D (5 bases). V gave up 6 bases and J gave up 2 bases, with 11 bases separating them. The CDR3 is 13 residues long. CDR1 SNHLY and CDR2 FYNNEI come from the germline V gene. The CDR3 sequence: CASRVDSTYEQYF. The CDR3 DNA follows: TGTGCCAGCAGGGTCGACAGCACCTACGAGCAGTACTTC.

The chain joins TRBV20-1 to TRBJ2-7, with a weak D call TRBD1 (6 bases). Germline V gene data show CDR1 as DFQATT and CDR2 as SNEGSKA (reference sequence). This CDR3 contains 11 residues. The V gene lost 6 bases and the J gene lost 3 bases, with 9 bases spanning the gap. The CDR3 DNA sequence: TGCAGTGCACTACAGGGCTACGAGCAGTACTTC. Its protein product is CSALQGYEQYF.

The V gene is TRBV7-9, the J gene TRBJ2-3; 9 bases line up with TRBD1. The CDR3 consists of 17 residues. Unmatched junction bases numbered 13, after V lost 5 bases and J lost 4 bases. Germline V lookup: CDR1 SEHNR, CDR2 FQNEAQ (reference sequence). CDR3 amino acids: CASSAGAWTGAADTQYF. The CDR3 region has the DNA TGTGCCAGCAGCGCGGGGGCCTGGACAGGGGCGGCAGATACGCAGTATTTT. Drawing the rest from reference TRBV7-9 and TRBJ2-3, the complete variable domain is DTGVSQNPRHKITKRGQNVTFRCDPISEHNRLYWYRQTLGQGPEFLTYFQNEAQLEKSRLLSDRFSAERPKGSFSTLEIQRTEQGDSAMYLCASSAGAWTGAADTQYFGPGTRLTVL.